This T cell receptor (beta chain) comes out of a study of identical twins' blood T cells. Three pairs of healthy female monozygous twins were the donors. Study results and limitations: Even for out-of-frame TCRbeta, twins reportedly shared V gene usage much more than unrelated donors. Abundant TCRbeta CDR3s overlapped more between twins than with unrelated donors.

The CDR3 loop spans 15 amino acids. Germline V lookup: CDR1 LGHNT, CDR2 FRNRAP. V was shortened by 0 bases and J by 0 bases, with 7 bases between the two germline ends. TCR cDNA libraries were made from RNA using a previously described, modified protocol. From the 5' RACE reads, TCRdb called clonotypes with MiXCR, one entry per CDR3 protein. The profile covers hundreds of thousands of distinct CDR3 sequences, with around 30% appearing a single time and about 6% taken by the ten largest. The sample holds a few counts of this clonotype. What it binds is not known. V is TRBV12-5 and J is TRBJ2-3; D uncertain. This sequence was found in a woman aged 18-50 years in good health. The sample consisted of PBMCs. In DNA, the CDR3 is TGTGCTAGTGGTTTGGTACTCACTAGCACAGATACGCAGTATTTT. Its translation: CASGLVLTSTDTQYF.